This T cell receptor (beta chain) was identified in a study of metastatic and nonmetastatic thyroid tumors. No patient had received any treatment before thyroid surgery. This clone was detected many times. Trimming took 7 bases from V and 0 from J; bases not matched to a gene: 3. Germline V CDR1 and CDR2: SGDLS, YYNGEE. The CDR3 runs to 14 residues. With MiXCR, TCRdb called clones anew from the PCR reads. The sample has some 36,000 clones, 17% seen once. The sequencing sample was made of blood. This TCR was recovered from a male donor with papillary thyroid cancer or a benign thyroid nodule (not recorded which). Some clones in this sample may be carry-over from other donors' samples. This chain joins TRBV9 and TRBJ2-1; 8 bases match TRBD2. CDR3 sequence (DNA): TGTGCCAGCGACAGCGGGAGCTCCTACAATGAGCAGTTCTTC. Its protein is CASDSGSSYNEQFF.